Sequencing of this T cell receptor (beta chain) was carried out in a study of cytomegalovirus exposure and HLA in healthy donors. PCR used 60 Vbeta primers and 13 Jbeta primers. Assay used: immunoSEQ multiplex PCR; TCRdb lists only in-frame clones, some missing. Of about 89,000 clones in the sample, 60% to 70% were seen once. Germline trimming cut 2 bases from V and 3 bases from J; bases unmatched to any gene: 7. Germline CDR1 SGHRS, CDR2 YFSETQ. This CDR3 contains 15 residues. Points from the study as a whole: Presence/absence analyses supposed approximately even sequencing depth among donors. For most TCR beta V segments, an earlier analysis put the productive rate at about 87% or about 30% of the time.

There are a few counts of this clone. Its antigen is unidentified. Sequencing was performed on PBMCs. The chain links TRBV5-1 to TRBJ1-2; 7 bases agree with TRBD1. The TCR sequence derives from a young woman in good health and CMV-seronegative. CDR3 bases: TGCGCCAGCAGCTTTGGACAGGTGGGGGACTATGGCTACACCTTC. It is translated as CASSFGQVGDYGYTF.